Listed below are T cell receptor beta chains from one sample, sequenced in a study of CD8 T cells in ankylosing spondylitis. A single record per CDR3 protein comes from TCRdb applying MiXCR to the 5' RACE reads. The sample lists about 170,000 distinct CDR3 sequences; about a sixth were seen once. Sequencing was performed on blood, either unsorted or a sorted T cell fraction (not recorded which). These receptors were collected from a male donor with ankylosing spondylitis or in good health (not recorded which). Both conserved end residues are part of each CDR3. The order of the fields is V gene, CDR3 length, CDR3 protein.

V: TRBV7-9; length: 16; CDR3: CASSFRSGTEYNEQFF
V: TRBV5-1; length: 16; CDR3: CASSGESSGRGPEQFF
V: TRBV12-3/TRBV12-4; length: 14; CDR3: CASSFSTGTETQYF
V: TRBV3-1; length: 13; CDR3: CASSPPRTDTQYF
V: TRBV20-1; length: 10; CDR3: CSASLYEQYF
V: TRBV21-1; length: 12; CDR3: CASSYRDNEQFF
V: TRBV10-3; length: 13; CDR3: CAIGDDRVGEQFF
V: TRBV21-1; length: 10; CDR3: CASSKMGQYF
V: TRBV5-6; length: 15; CDR3: CASSLGRQRTDTQYF
V: TRBV29-1; length: 14; CDR3: CSVEEVGGRETQYF
V: TRBV20-1; length: 13; CDR3: CSASSTKGETQYF
V: TRBV18; length: 13; CDR3: CASSPSMTDTQYF
V: TRBV3-1; length: 12; CDR3: CASSQEARTQYF
V: TRBV7-8; length: 12; CDR3: CASSLDSGELFF
V: TRBV19; length: 16; CDR3: CASSVRLAGGVNEQFF
V: TRBV12-3/TRBV12-4; length: 12; CDR3: CASKGRGHTIYF